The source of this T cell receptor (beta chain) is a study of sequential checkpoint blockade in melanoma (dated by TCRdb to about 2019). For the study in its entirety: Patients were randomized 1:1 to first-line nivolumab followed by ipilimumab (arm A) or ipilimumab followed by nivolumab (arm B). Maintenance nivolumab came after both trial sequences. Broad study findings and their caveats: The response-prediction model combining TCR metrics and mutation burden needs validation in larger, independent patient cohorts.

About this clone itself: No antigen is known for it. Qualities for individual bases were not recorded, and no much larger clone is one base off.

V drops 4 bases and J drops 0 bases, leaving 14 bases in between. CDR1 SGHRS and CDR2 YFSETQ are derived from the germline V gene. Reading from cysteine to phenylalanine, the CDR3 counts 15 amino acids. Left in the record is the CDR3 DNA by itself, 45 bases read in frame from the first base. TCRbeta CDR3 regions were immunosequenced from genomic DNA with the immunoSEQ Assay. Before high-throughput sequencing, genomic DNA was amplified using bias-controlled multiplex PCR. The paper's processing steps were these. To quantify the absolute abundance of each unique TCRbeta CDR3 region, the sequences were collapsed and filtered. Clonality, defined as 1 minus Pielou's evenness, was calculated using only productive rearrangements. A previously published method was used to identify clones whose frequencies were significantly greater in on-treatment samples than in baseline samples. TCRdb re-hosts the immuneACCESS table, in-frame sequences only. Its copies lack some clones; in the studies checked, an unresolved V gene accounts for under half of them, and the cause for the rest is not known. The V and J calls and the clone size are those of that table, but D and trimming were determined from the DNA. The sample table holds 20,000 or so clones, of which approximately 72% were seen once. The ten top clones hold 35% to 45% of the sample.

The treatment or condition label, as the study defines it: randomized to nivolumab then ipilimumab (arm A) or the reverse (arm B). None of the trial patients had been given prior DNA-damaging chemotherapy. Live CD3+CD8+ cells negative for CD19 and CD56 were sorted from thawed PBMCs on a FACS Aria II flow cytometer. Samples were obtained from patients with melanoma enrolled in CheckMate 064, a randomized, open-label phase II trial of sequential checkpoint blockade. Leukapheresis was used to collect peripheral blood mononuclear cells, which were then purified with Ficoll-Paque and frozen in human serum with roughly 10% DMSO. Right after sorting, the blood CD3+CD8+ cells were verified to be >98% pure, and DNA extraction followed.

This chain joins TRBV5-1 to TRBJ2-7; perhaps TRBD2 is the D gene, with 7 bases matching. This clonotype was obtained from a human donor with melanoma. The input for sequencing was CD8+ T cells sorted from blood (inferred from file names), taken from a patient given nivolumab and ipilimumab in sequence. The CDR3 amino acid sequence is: CASSGGGGSSYEQYF. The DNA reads TGCGCCAGCAGCGGGGGCGGGGGTAGCTCCTACGAGCAGTACTTC.